Sequencing of this TCR beta chain was carried out in a study of cytomegalovirus exposure and HLA in healthy donors. PCR used 60 Vbeta primers and 13 Jbeta primers. The table came from immunoSEQ multiplex PCR; TCRdb's copy has only in-frame clones and leaves some out. This table has 150,000 or so clones, about 84% appearing once. The germline V gene encodes CDR1 SQVTM and CDR2 ANQGSEA. The V and J ends lost 4 bases and 8 bases respectively, with 18 bases between them. This CDR3 comprises 14 residues. V is TRBV29-1 and J is TRBJ2-1; D is unclear. This TCR came from a man aged 45 to 65 in good health and CMV-seropositive. Sequenced material: PBMCs. The CDR3 is CSVATLIAIDEQFF. The CDR3 DNA follows: TGCAGCGTTGCCACTTTGATTGCGATCGATGAGCAGTTCTTC.